These T cell receptor beta chains were read from a single sample in a study of blood T cell repertoires in COVID-19. Some clones are missing from TCRdb's copy, which holds only in-frame ones; the method was immunoSEQ multiplex PCR. The sample yields 200,000 to 250,000 clones, roughly four fifths seen once. What was sequenced was peripheral blood. All receptors come from a woman older than 75 with COVID-19, enrolled during active disease. Each CDR3 is given without its conserved first and last residue. Clone sizes are given selectively: once, few, many, or a class where the clone is expanded.

j_gene,abundance,v_gene,CDR3aa
TRBJ1-6,-,TRBV5-1,ASSLGQQNSPLH
TRBJ1-2,few,TRBV7-8,ASSTTGQGEAGYT
TRBJ1-1,-,TRBV19,ATRPRTGSNTEAF
TRBJ2-7,-,TRBV28,ASRTFSGGYEQY
TRBJ1-1,-,TRBV10-3,AISAGQVAEAF
TRBJ1-5,-,TRBV6-2/TRBV6-3,ASSRTVNQPQH
TRBJ2-3,-,TRBV7-2,ASSLGLQGTYTQY
TRBJ1-1,-,TRBV15,ATERRGWPEAF
TRBJ2-7,-,TRBV7-2,ASSYRQGYEQY
TRBJ2-1,-,TRBV11-2,ASSLPGQGYNEQF
TRBJ2-5,-,TRBV5-6,ASSLGGPGRETQY
TRBJ1-1,-,TRBV2,ASSARQGGEAF
TRBJ2-2,-,TRBV9,ASSVSLDTGELF
TRBJ1-2,once,TRBV2,ASSVMSARGYT
TRBJ1-1,-,TRBV2,ASRADSLEAF
TRBJ1-2,-,TRBV5-6,ASSPEGYGYT
TRBJ2-1,-,TRBV10-2,ASKETPSGGRAVLNEQF
TRBJ1-2,-,TRBV18,ASSPNTGEVAYGYT
TRBJ2-7,-,TRBV2,ASHQQGGLYEQY
TRBJ2-6,-,TRBV6-6,ATLYSGANVLT
TRBJ2-1,-,TRBV30,AWSVGTSGSEQF
TRBJ1-6,-,TRBV7-9,ASSSTGGNYNSPLH
TRBJ2-1,-,TRBV28,ASSLSLGGWYNEQF
TRBJ2-7,-,TRBV24-1,ATSDLWAEQY
TRBJ2-1,-,TRBV19,ASATGGLSSYNEQF
TRBJ1-1,few,TRBV19,ASSTSRGTEAF
TRBJ1-2,-,TRBV28,ASSFPRQGKIYGYT
TRBJ2-3,-,TRBV5-1,ASSLTKGADTQY
TRBJ2-5,-,TRBV6-1,ASSEAGGLEETQY
TRBJ2-3,-,TRBV5-1,ASSLSTGATDTQY
TRBJ1-6,-,TRBV18,ASSPAGGTNSPLH
TRBJ2-3,-,TRBV2,ASRRAGGLLAITDTQY
TRBJ1-5,-,TRBV20-1,SASLSGNQPQH
TRBJ1-1,-,TRBV18,ASSSSRDRVMNTEAF
TRBJ1-5,-,TRBV18,ASSPTEYSFQPQH
TRBJ1-1,-,TRBV5-1,ASSLTGNTEAF
TRBJ1-5,-,TRBV7-9,ASSLTGSNQPQH
TRBJ2-7,-,TRBV5-1,ASSLNLAGDKY
TRBJ1-1,-,TRBV6-5,ASSYGGGSTEAF
TRBJ2-2,-,TRBV30,AWRNSGGAGELF
TRBJ1-2,-,TRBV3-1/TRBV3-2,ASSRTGGARNYGYT
TRBJ1-5,-,TRBV28,ASGTALNQPQH
TRBJ1-6,-,TRBV2,ASSVLQGMH
TRBJ2-3,-,TRBV10-3,AIGGDSDTQY
TRBJ1-6,-,TRBV28,ASSLFAGTGGIGFSSPLH
TRBJ2-3,-,TRBV5-1,ASSLGQGGADTQY
TRBJ1-1,-,TRBV10-3,AISLQGSQTEAF
TRBJ2-5,-,TRBV6-1,ASSETVAGVGETQY
TRBJ2-7,-,TRBV14,ASSRFPEVTDPYEQY
TRBJ2-7,-,TRBV6-5,AGRGGGLGEQY
TRBJ1-3,-,TRBV5-1,ASSPRTGGTGNTIY
TRBJ2-1,-,TRBV5-1,ASSLEGQGDEQF
TRBJ1-1,few,TRBV30,AWSLPGTGNTEAF
TRBJ1-3,-,TRBV19,ASSTGGTASGNTIY
TRBJ2-7,-,TRBV23-1,ASSRGQGSIKHRYEQY